This TCR beta chain was documented in a study of T cell responses to AZD1222 COVID-19 vaccine. The repertoire was sequenced with immunoSEQ multiplex PCR; TCRdb's copy has only in-frame clones and lacks some. Of roughly 43,000 clones listed, around 80% are singletons. CDR1 SGHDT and CDR2 YYEEEE come from the germline V gene. V lost 5 bases and J lost 1; bases outside the gene matches: 5. The CDR3 sequence is 14 residues long. In regard to this clone: No antigen is known for it.

General study results and limits: Females outnumbered males among donors, who were mostly white British; clonal diversity was possibly underestimated.

The sequencing here drew on peripheral blood, taken 28 days after the second dose of the MenACWY control vaccine. The chain joins TRBV5-6 to TRBJ2-5; 7 nucleotides match TRBD1. The clonotype was recovered from an adult who received the MenACWY meningococcal vaccine as a control. CDR3 sequence reads: CASRRQGIQETQYF. The DNA of the CDR3 is TGTGCCAGCAGGAGACAGGGTATCCAAGAGACCCAGTACTTC.